This T cell receptor (beta chain) comes out of a study of cytomegalovirus exposure and HLA in healthy donors. Study results and caveats: Prior analysis indicated that the majority of TCR beta V segments exhibited productivity approximately 90% or approximately 30% of the time. HLA allele associations emerged for 17,000 or so TCR beta sequences in a later analysis, at 0.05 false discovery rate. Most of the CMV-associated TCR beta chains (in a later analysis) appeared to be HLA-restricted. Immune exposure data for these donors was limited to CMV serostatus.

PCR used 60 Vbeta primers and 13 Jbeta primers. Using immunoSEQ multiplex PCR, the repertoire was profiled, and TCRdb retains in-frame clones only, with some absent. The table lists about 200,000 clones, roughly 80% of them singletons. Comment on this clone: Antigen unknown.

In germline, CDR1 is SGHDT, CDR2 YYEEEE. There are 14 residues in the CDR3. V shed 7 bases and J 2 bases; nucleotides not matched to a gene: 8. Material for sequencing was PBMCs. V is TRBV5-6 and J is TRBJ2-5, with TRBD1 identical over 7 bases. This clonotype was obtained from a young man in good health and CMV-seronegative. This CDR3 is CASGDQGDQETQYF. Written as DNA, the CDR3 is TGTGCCAGCGGGGACCAGGGGGATCAAGAGACCCAGTACTTC.